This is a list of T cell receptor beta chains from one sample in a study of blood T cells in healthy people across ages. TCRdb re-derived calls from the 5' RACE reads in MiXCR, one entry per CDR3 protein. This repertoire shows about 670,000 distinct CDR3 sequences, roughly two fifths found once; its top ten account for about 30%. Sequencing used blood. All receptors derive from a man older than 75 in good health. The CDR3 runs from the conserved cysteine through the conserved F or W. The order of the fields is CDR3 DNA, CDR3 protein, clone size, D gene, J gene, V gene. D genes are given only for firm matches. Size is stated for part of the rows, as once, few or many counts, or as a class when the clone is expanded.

TGTGCCAGCAGCCCCGGTAGCGGGAGGAACCGAGAGACCCAGTACTTC,CASSPGSGRNRETQYF,many,TRBD2,TRBJ2-5,TRBV7-2
TGCGCCAGCAGTCTCAGAATGGACAATGAGCAGTTCTTC,CASSLRMDNEQFF,-,-,TRBJ2-1,TRBV4-3
TGTGCCAGCAGTGAGAAGATTGGACGGAGCACAGATACGCAGTATTTT,CASSEKIGRSTDTQYF,-,-,TRBJ2-3,TRBV6-1
TGTGCCAGCACCAAGCGAGTGGAAGGTAGCTACGAGCAGTACTTC,CASTKRVEGSYEQYF,few,-,TRBJ2-7,TRBV6-1
TGCAGTGCCGAGGGGGGACAGGGGGCACTACCTAACTATGGCTACACCTTC,CSAEGGQGALPNYGYTF,-,TRBD1,TRBJ1-2,TRBV20-1
TGTGCCAGCAGCGTAGGACTAGCGAGCGTTAATGAGCAGTTCTTC,CASSVGLASVNEQFF,many,TRBD2,TRBJ2-1,TRBV9
TGTGCCAGCAAGGACCCAGGGGAGACTGAAGCTTTCTTT,CASKDPGETEAFF,once,-,TRBJ1-1,TRBV27
TGCAGCGTTGAAAGGGACAGAAACACTGAAGCTTTCTTT,CSVERDRNTEAFF,many,TRBD1,TRBJ1-1,TRBV29-1
TGTGCCAGCAGTGAAATCCAGCGAAAGACCGGGGAGCTGTTTTTT,CASSEIQRKTGELFF,-,-,TRBJ2-2,TRBV2
TGCAGTGCTGACCAGGGGACCTACGAGCAGTACTTC,CSADQGTYEQYF,-,-,TRBJ2-7,TRBV20-1
TGCAGTGCTAGAGATGGGGCGGCCCAAGAGACCCAGTACTTC,CSARDGAAQETQYF,-,-,TRBJ2-5,TRBV20-1
TGCAGTGCTAGAGATCCCATTAAGGGGTATGGCTACACCTTC,CSARDPIKGYGYTF,few,-,TRBJ1-2,TRBV20-1
TGTGCCAGCAGCTTAACCGGGACTACTAACTACGAGCAGTACTTC,CASSLTGTTNYEQYF,once,TRBD2,TRBJ2-7,TRBV7-2
TGTGCCACCAGTGACCGCCAGGGGTTCACCTACAATGAGCAGTTCTTC,CATSDRQGFTYNEQFF,-,-,TRBJ2-1,TRBV24-1
TGCAGTGCCGCGGGACAGCCCTCCTACGAGCAGTACTTC,CSAAGQPSYEQYF,-,-,TRBJ2-7,TRBV20-1
TGTGCCAGCAGTTATGGACAGGGGGACACCGGGGAGCTGTTTTTT,CASSYGQGDTGELFF,-,TRBD1,TRBJ2-2,TRBV6-6
TGTGCCAGCAGCCCCCCGGGAGCGGGGGGGCGGACAGATACGCAGTATTTT,CASSPPGAGGRTDTQYF,many,TRBD2,TRBJ2-3,TRBV7-2
TGTGCCAGCAGCCGCGAGCCCAGGGTAAGCTCCTACAATGAGCAGTTCTTC,CASSREPRVSSYNEQFF,-,-,TRBJ2-1,TRBV11-1
TGTGCCAGCAGTTTCAGGGCGCCTGCAGGGTACGAGCAGTACTTC,CASSFRAPAGYEQYF,few,-,TRBJ2-7,TRBV27
TGCAGTGCTGGGACAGGGATCAGAAACGAGCAGTACTTC,CSAGTGIRNEQYF,few,TRBD1,TRBJ2-7,TRBV20-1
TGTGCCAGCAGGGCGGACAGGGGGATAAACACTGAAGCTTTCTTT,CASRADRGINTEAFF,few,TRBD1,TRBJ1-1,TRBV6-5
TGTGCCAGCAGACCCGGGGGACTGGGGAATGAGCAGTTCTTC,CASRPGGLGNEQFF,-,-,TRBJ2-1,TRBV27
TGCGCCAGCAGCTTCCGAGGACAGGGAAAGGGATACACCGGGGAGCTGTTTTTT,CASSFRGQGKGYTGELFF,-,TRBD1,TRBJ2-2,TRBV5-1
TGTGCCAGCAGACCTCGAGAGGGGCTGAACAATGAGCAGTTCTTC,CASRPREGLNNEQFF,-,-,TRBJ2-1,TRBV28